This record covers a single TCR beta chain. From germline, CDR1 is SNHLY and CDR2 FYNNEI. V lost 6 bases, J lost 13 bases, and 13 bases lay in between. There are 11 residues in the CDR3. Clones were sequenced by immunoSEQ multiplex PCR, and TCRdb holds only the in-frame ones, with some missing. The sample holds some 100,000 clones, roughly 86% seen once. The data originate from a study of T cell responses to AZD1222 COVID-19 vaccine. The clonotype comes from an adult in good health. The chain uses TRBV2 and TRBJ2-1, with D perhaps TRBD2 (5 bases). Sequencing used peripheral blood, obtained on day 0 of MenACWY control vaccination. The CDR3 coding sequence is TGTGCCAGCAGCGCTAGCTTAATCCAGTTCTTC. Translating it yields CASSASLIQFF.